A selection of T cell receptor beta chains follows, all from one sample in a study of blood T cells in healthy people across ages. A single record per CDR3 protein comes from TCRdb applying MiXCR to the 5' RACE reads. The sample lists almost 300,000 distinct CDR3 sequences, 27% occurring once. The sample consisted of blood. The receptors stem from a woman between 65 and 79 years old in good health. Both conserved end residues are part of each CDR3.

CDR3 length	V gene	J gene	CDR3 protein
16	TRBV5-1	TRBJ2-5	CASSNTGTGVYNEQSF
15	TRBV2	TRBJ2-5	CASSENRAHQETQYF
17	TRBV7-2	TRBJ2-6	CASSLGGGGPGANVLTF
13	TRBV20-1	-	CSALRGGSHEQYF
15	TRBV28	TRBJ1-5	CASSLPGTRNQPQHF
11	TRBV2	TRBJ1-1	CASSVETEAFF
13	TRBV6-2/TRBV6-3	TRBJ2-4	CASRGTGADIQYF
11	TRBV7-2	TRBJ1-2	CASSLTRGYTF
15	TRBV11-2	TRBJ1-4	CASSLGRVPNEKLFF
12	TRBV7-8	TRBJ2-7	CASSTQSYEQYF
17	TRBV7-8	TRBJ2-3	CASSLSLAGASTDTQYF
18	TRBV6-2/TRBV6-3	TRBJ2-7	CASSYGGATSGDNYEQYF
16	TRBV9	TRBJ2-4	CASSDDRGQAKNIQYF
14	TRBV11-1	TRBJ2-5	CASSLYRGRETQYF
14	TRBV7-2	TRBJ1-2	CASSLTGPGDGYTF
17	TRBV11-2	TRBJ1-6	CASSFFNGHSYNSPLHF
17	TRBV28	TRBJ1-4	CASSSTLIGQGREKLFF
13	TRBV5-1	TRBJ2-3	CASRSGTTDTQYF
16	TRBV5-6	TRBJ2-2	CASSFDGPGGIGELFF
16	TRBV28	TRBJ1-2	CASSFMMRQDIYGYTF
10	TRBV20-1	TRBJ1-1	CSASRLGAFF
15	TRBV12-3/TRBV12-4	TRBJ2-1	CASSLGSLGDNEQFF
13	TRBV11-2	TRBJ2-5	CASSLGLAETQYF
18	TRBV20-1	TRBJ1-2	CSAKTAGPELFANYGYTF
14	TRBV20-1	TRBJ2-7	CSAYKPGQSYEQYF
13	TRBV29-1	TRBJ2-3	CSVLAGNTDTQYF
21	TRBV27	-	CASSSDPFWTGRGTTSYEQYF
14	TRBV6-5	TRBJ2-5	CASSYGGQGGTQYF
14	TRBV5-1	TRBJ2-7	CASAGGTGDYEQYF
15	TRBV3-1	TRBJ2-1	CASSLTRATYNEQFF
20	TRBV2	TRBJ1-5	CASRRAPDRGSTPSNQPQHF
13	TRBV2	TRBJ2-1	CASLLDTPHEQFF
13	TRBV7-9	TRBJ1-5	CASSLEENQPQHF
14	TRBV2	TRBJ2-7	CASSRELGGYEQYF
19	TRBV5-8	TRBJ1-3	CASSWTPGHRIFSGNTIYF
12	TRBV2	TRBJ1-2	CASSERRAGYTF
15	TRBV5-1	TRBJ2-1	CASSFEDRESNEQFF
13	TRBV20-1	TRBJ2-5	CSARVGYQETQYF
16	TRBV7-9	TRBJ2-5	CASSLAGVAAQETQYF
15	TRBV11-2	TRBJ2-3	CASSLGDRRTDTQYF
15	TRBV7-9	-	CASSLLSKGLDEQFF
18	TRBV28	TRBJ1-3	CASSQTGEATLSGNTIYF